The source of this T cell receptor (beta chain) is a study of molecular identifiers for immune sequencing clone quantification. Making the bulk TCR libraries relied on previously described methods and listed TCR primers. TCRdb re-derived calls from the PCR reads in MiXCR, one entry per CDR3 protein. Of over 300,000 distinct CDR3 sequences listed, roughly 24% are singletons. The germline V gene encodes CDR1 SGHTA and CDR2 FQGNSA. The CDR3 spans 12 residues. V lost 8 bases and J 6 bases, leaving 14 bases between the germline ends. Sorted inputs of about 20,000 to 1,000,000 cells, with 10%, 30% or 50% RNA, yielded naive CD8 libraries. Sorted naive CD8 T cells were those defined as CD8+CD4-CCR7+CD45RA+. Comments on this clonotype: This may be a read error: a much more frequent sequence differs by one nucleotide.

Sequencing was performed on naive CD8+ T cells from blood, with Jurkat cell RNA spiked in. Subset here: FACS-sorted CD8+CD4-CCR7+CD45RA+ naive T cells. This receptor was identified in a human donor in good health. Some libraries in this study had Jurkat cell RNA spiked in. The rearrangement uses TRBV7-2 and TRBJ2-7; D might be TRBD1 or TRBD2, each matching 5 bases. The CDR3 sequence is CASGQLGTEQYF. For the CDR3, the DNA is TGTGCCAGCGGACAACTAGGTACCGAGCAGTACTTC.